This T cell receptor (beta chain) was captured by sequencing in a study of vaccination effects on CD4 cells after COVID-19. Study at large: Samples were taken post-vaccine, and their median timing was 72 days after the second dose. About 2 million PBMC per well received 10 IU/ml IL-2 and approximately 10 ug/ml peptides in culture.

On day 10 of culture, CD4+ T cells were separated out. Participants completed two doses of the BNT162b2 or mRNA-1273 vaccine. At days 3 and 7, half of the medium was exchanged for IL-2 medium. Method: immunoSEQ multiplex PCR; TCRdb's copy keeps in-frame clones and lacks some. The repertoire holds more than 60,000 clones, with 74% as singletons. A word on this clone: Antigen: not known.

The CDR3 loop spans 13 amino acids. Germline V lookup: CDR1 MNHEY, CDR2 SVGAGI. Between the trimmed V and J ends, which lost 7 bases and 4 bases, there was a span of 13 bases. This receptor was taken from a human donor who received a COVID-19 vaccine. Here the sequenced sample was CD4+ T cells from PBMCs cultured without peptide, taken after COVID-19 vaccination. The V gene is TRBV6-5, the J gene TRBJ1-1; a possible D gene is TRBD1 (6 bases). In nucleotides, the CDR3 is TGTGCCAGCACTTTCAGGGGAAGCACTGAAGCTTTCTTT. As protein: CASTFRGSTEAFF.